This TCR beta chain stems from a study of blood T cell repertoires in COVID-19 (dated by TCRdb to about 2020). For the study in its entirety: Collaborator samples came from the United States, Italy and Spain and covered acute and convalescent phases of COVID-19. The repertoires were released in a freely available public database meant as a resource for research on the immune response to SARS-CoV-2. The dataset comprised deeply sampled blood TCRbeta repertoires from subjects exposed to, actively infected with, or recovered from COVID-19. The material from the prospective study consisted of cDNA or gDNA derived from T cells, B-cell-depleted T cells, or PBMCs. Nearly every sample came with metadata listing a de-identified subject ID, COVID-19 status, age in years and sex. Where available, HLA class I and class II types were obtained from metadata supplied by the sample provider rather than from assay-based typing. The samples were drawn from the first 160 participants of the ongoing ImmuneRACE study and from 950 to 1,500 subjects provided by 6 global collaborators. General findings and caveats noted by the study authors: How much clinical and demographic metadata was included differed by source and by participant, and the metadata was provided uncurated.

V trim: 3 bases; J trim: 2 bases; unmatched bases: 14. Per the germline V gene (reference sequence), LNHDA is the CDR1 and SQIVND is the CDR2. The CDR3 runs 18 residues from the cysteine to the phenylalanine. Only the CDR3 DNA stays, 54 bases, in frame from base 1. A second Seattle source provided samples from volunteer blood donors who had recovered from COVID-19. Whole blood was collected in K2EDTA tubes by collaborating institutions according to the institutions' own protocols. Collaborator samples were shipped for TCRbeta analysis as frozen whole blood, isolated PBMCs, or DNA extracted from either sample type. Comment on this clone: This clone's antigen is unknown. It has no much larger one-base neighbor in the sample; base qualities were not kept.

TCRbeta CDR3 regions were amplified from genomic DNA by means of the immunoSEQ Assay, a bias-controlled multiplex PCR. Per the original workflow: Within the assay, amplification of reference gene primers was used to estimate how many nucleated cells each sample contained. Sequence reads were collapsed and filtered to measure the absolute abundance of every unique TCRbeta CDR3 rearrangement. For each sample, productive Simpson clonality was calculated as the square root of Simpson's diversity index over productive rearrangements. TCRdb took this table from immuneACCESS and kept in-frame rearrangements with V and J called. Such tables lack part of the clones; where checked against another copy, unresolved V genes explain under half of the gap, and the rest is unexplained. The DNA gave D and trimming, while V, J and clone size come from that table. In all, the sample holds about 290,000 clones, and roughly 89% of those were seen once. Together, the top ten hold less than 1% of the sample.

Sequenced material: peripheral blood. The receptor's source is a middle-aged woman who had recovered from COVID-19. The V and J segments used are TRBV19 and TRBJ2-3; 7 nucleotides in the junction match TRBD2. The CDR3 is CASSMEPAGTTNTDTQYF. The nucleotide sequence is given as TGTGCCAGTAGTATGGAACCCGCCGGGACTACTAACACAGATACGCAGTATTTT.